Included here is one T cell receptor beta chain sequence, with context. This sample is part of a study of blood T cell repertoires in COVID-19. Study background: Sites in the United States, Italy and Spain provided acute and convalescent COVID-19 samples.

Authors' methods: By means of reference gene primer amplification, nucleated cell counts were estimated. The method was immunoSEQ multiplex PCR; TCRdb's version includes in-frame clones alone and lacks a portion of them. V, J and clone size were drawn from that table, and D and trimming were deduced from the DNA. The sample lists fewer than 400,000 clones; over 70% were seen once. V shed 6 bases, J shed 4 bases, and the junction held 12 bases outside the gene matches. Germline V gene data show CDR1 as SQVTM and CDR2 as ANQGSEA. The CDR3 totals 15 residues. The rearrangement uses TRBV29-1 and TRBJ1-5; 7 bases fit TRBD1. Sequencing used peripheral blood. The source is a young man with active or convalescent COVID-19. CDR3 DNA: TGCAGCGTGACCGTGACAGGGAACTTGAATCAGCCCCAGCATTTT. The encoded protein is CSVTVTGNLNQPQHF.